This is a list of T cell receptor beta chains from one sample in a study of T cell responses to AZD1222 COVID-19 vaccine. Only in-frame clones appear in the TCRdb table, and some are missing; sequencing was by immunoSEQ multiplex PCR. The sample holds about 96,000 clones, about 89% seen once. The material was peripheral blood, obtained on day 0 of AZD1222 vaccination. These receptors were collected from an adult in good health. Each CDR3 is given with its conserved first and last residue. D genes are given only for firm matches. A row's size may be missing; if present it is once, few, many or a size class.

cdr3_nt cdr3_aa d_call clone_size j_call v_call
TGCGCCAGCAGCCAAGATGTGTGGTGGGGGAGCTCTGGAAACACCATATATTTT CASSQDVWWGSSGNTIYF . . TRBJ1-3 TRBV4-3
TGTGCCAGCAGCTTAAATCCGGGGCGGTGGGAACCCCTCCACTTT CASSLNPGRWEPLHF . . TRBJ1-6 TRBV7-2
TGTGCCTGGAAGGGACAGGCCAACCGGATGAACACTGAAGCTTTCTTT CAWKGQANRMNTEAFF TRBD1 . TRBJ1-1 TRBV30
TGTGCCACCACCAGCGGGGCCACCTACGAGCAGTACTTC CATTSGATYEQYF TRBD2 . TRBJ2-7 TRBV5-4
TGTGCCAGTAGCTGGGGAGGGGTCTCCTACAATGAGCAGTTCTTC CASSWGGVSYNEQFF TRBD2 . TRBJ2-1 TRBV19
TGTGCCAGCAGTTATAGCAGATCCTACGAGCAGTACTTC CASSYSRSYEQYF . . TRBJ2-7 TRBV6-5
TGTGCCAGCAGCTTGAACCCAACAGATACGCAGTATTTT CASSLNPTDTQYF . . TRBJ2-3 TRBV5-4
TGTGCCAGCAGGGGATCAGCTCTAACCTACAATGAGCAGTTCTTC CASRGSALTYNEQFF . . TRBJ2-1 TRBV6-5
TGTGCCAGCAGCCCTAGGGGGGACACTGAAGCTTTCTTT CASSPRGDTEAFF . . TRBJ1-1 TRBV5-4
TGTGCCAGCAGCTTAATAGGGGGAGACGAGCAGTACTTC CASSLIGGDEQYF . once TRBJ2-7 TRBV7-3
TGTGCCAGCAGCGAGACAGGGGGGCACACTGAAGCTTTCTTT CASSETGGHTEAFF TRBD1 . TRBJ1-1 TRBV9
TGTGCCAGCAGTACCATGACAGGGCTGGGCTACACCTTC CASSTMTGLGYTF TRBD1 . TRBJ1-2 TRBV27
TGTGCCAGTAGTGGTAACAGGGGGCTTGGAGGCTACACCTTC CASSGNRGLGGYTF TRBD1 . TRBJ1-2 TRBV19
TGCGCCAGCAGCGCCTGGGACGGAACCACTGAAAAACTGTTTTTT CASSAWDGTTEKLFF . once TRBJ1-4 TRBV5-1
TGTGCCAGCAGTCTTGCCGGGACAGGGGGCGAAAAACTGTTTTTT CASSLAGTGGEKLFF TRBD1 . TRBJ1-4 TRBV25-1
TGTGCCAGCAGCGTAGGGGGACTGTCCGATACGCAGTATTTT CASSVGGLSDTQYF . . TRBJ2-3 TRBV9
TGTGCCAGCGGTGTGAGACAGGGTACTGGCTATGGCTACACCTTC CASGVRQGTGYGYTF TRBD1 few TRBJ1-2 TRBV2